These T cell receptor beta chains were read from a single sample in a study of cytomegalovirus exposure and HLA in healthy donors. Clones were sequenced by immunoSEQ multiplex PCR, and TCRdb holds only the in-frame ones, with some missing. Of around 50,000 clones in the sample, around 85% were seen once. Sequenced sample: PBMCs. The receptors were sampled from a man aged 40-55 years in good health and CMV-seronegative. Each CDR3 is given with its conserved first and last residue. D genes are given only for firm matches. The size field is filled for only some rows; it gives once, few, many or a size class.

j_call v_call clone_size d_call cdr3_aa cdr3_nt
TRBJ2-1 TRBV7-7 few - CASSLGQGNEQFF TGTGCCAGCAGCTTAGGGCAGGGTAATGAGCAGTTCTTC
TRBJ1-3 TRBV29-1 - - CSVVTGTSASGVENTIYF TGCAGCGTCGTTACCGGGACATCCGCCTCAGGTGTGGAAAACACCATATATTTT
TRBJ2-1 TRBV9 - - CASSVAGSNEQFF TGTGCCAGCAGCGTAGCAGGGTCCAATGAGCAGTTCTTC
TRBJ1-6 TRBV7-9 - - CASSSLGPPLHF TGTGCCAGCAGCTCACTGGGCCCACCCCTCCACTTT
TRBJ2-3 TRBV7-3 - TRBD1 CASSGQGGTTDTQYF TGTGCCAGCAGCGGACAGGGTGGAACCACAGATACGCAGTATTTT
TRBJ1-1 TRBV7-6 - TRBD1 CASSQQGAITEAFF TGTGCCAGCAGCCAACAGGGGGCGATCACTGAAGCTTTCTTT
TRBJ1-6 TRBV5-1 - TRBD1 CASSLGQGWASPLHF TGCGCCAGCAGCTTAGGACAGGGGTGGGCTTCACCCCTCCACTTT
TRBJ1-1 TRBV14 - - CASSQRTGRFTEAFF TGTGCCAGCAGTCAACGGACGGGGAGATTCACTGAAGCTTTCTTT
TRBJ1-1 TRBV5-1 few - CASSLTVDTEAFF TGCGCCAGCAGCTTGACAGTGGACACTGAAGCTTTCTTT
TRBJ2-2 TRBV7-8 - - CASSLQGTPTGELFF TGTGCCAGCAGCTTGCAAGGGACACCCACCGGGGAGCTGTTTTTT
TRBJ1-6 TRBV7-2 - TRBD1 CASSLRAGTGGLSESPLHF TGTGCCAGCAGCTTAAGAGCCGGGACAGGGGGTCTTTCGGAGTCACCCCTCCACTTT
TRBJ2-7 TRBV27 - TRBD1 CATRTGTYEQYF TGTGCCACACGGACAGGGACCTACGAGCAGTACTTC
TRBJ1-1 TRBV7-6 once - CASSLVYRRTENTEAFF TGTGCCAGCAGCTTAGTTTACCGAAGGACAGAGAACACTGAAGCTTTCTTT
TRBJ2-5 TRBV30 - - CACPRTESLQETQYF TGTGCCTGCCCCCGGACAGAATCTCTCCAAGAGACCCAGTACTTC
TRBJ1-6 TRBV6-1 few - CASSEVLWGQSPLHF TGTGCCAGCAGTGAAGTCCTCTGGGGACAATCACCCCTCCACTTT
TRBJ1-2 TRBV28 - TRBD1 CASRLSGQGYYGYTF TGTGCCAGCAGGCTCTCGGGACAGGGGTACTATGGCTACACCTTC
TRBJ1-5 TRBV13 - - CASSLGGLEAQPQHF TGTGCCAGCAGCTTAGGGGGGCTGGAAGCTCAGCCCCAGCATTTT
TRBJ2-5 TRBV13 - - CASSFQLGYQETQYF TGTGCCAGCAGCTTTCAGTTGGGCTATCAAGAGACCCAGTACTTC
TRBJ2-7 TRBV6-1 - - CASIVRGNYEQYF TGTGCCAGCATCGTTAGGGGGAACTACGAGCAGTACTTC
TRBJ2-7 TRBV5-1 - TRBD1 CASSLYWQGDYEQYF TGCGCCAGCAGCTTGTACTGGCAGGGGGACTACGAGCAGTACTTC
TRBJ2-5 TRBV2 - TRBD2 CASRGLAGGSHQETQYF TGTGCCAGCAGGGGACTAGCGGGGGGATCCCATCAAGAGACCCAGTACTTC
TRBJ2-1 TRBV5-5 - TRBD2 CASSWRAGGPYNEQFF TGTGCCAGCAGCTGGAGAGCGGGGGGGCCTTACAATGAGCAGTTCTTC